This record looks at one TCR beta chain sequence and its context. The target antigen is unknown. Individuals with alopecia areata gave both lesional scalp punch biopsies and peripheral blood for collection. As the sequencing template, cDNA was produced by extracting RNA and reverse transcribing it. Assay used: immunoSEQ multiplex PCR; TCRdb lists only in-frame clones, some missing. The sample includes hundreds of thousands of clones, 50% to 60% of them seen just once. J lost 1 base, V lost 3 bases, and 9 bases had no gene match. This CDR3 has 16 amino acids. CDR1 and CDR2 (germline): GTSNPN, SVGIG (reference sequence). The source of the sample is a study of CD8+ T cells in alopecia areata. In the study overall: Tofacitinib administration to treated patients was oral, at 5 to 10 mg twice daily.

Study conclusions and caveats: Possibly as an HLA-related effect, TCR sharing across patients appeared less clear than in mice. Clonality was higher in lesional than normal scalp, especially in alopecia totalis/universalis.

This TCR came from a human donor with alopecia areata. The V gene is TRBV30, the J gene TRBJ2-3, with 8 bases that match TRBD2. The sequenced sample was CD4+ T cells sorted from blood, obtained at week 0. CDR3 sequence reads: CAWSLPGGYGTDTQYF. As DNA, the CDR3 is TGTGCCTGGAGCCTGCCGGGGGGGTACGGCACAGATACGCAGTATTTT. Based on the CDR3 plus reference TRBV30 and TRBJ2-3, the full variable domain is SQTIHQWPATLVQPVGSPLSLECTVEGTSNPNLYWYRQAAGRGLQLLFYSVGIGQISSEVPQNLSASRPQDRQFILSSKKLLLSDSGFYLCAWSLPGGYGTDTQYFGPGTRLTVL.